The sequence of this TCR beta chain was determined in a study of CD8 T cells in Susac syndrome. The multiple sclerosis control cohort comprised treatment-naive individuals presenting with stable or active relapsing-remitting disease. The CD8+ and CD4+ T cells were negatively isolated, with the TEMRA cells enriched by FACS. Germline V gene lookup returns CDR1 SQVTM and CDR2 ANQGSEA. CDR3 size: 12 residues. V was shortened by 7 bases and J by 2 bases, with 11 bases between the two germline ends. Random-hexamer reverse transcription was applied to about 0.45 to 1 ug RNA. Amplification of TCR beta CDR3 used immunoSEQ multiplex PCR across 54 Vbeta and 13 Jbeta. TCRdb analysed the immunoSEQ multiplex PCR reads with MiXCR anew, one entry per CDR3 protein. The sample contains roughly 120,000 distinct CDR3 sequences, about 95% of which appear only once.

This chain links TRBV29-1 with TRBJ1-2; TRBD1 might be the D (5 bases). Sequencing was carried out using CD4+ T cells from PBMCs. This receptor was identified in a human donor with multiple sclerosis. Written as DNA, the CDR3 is TGCAGCGCCCTCAGGGAAAACTATGGCTACACCTTC. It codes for CSALRENYGYTF.